These 3 T cell receptor beta chains share one sample of origin, sequenced in a study of blood T cell repertoires in COVID-19. Using immunoSEQ multiplex PCR, the repertoire was profiled, and TCRdb retains in-frame clones only, with some absent. Of some 100,000 clones listed, 80% to 95% are singletons. What was sequenced was peripheral blood. The receptors here all came from a man aged 55 to 70 with acute or convalescent COVID-19.

The J gene is TRBJ2-7, the V gene TRBV7-6, with a tentative D call TRBD2 (7 bases). This CDR3 spans 13 amino acids. V shed 3 bases and J shed 5 bases, with 11 bases lying between them. Germline V gene data show CDR1 as SGHVS and CDR2 as FNYEAQ. The CDR3 here is CASSLGGLHEQYV. The CDR3, as DNA: TGTGCCAGCAGCTTGGGGGGGCTCCACGAGCAGTACGTC.

This CDR3 is CASSLRTRAQGSPLHF. In DNA, the CDR3 is TGTGCCAGCAGCTTAAGGACTAGGGCCCAGGGATCACCCCTCCACTTT. This chain links TRBV7-8 with TRBJ1-6; weak D call: TRBD1 (5 bases). V was pared by 2 bases and J by 10 bases, with 18 bases between. This CDR3 spans 16 amino acids. Germline CDR1 reads SGHVS; CDR2 reads FQNEAQ.

This chain joins TRBV5-8 and TRBJ1-4; 9 nucleotides line up with TRBD1. Per germline, CDR1 SGHTS and CDR2 YDEGEE. V dropped 4 bases and J dropped 4; count of bases not matched to a gene: 8. The CDR3 spans 16 residues. The CDR3 sequence is CASSLTGTGSNEKLFF. DNA of the CDR3: TGTGCCAGCAGCCTGACCGGGACAGGGAGTAATGAAAAACTGTTTTTT. Variable domain in full (rest from reference TRBV5-8 and TRBJ1-4): EAGVTQSPTHLIKTRGQQATLRCSPISGHTSVYWYQQALGLGLQFLLWYDEGEERNRGNFPPRFSGRQFPNYSSELNVNALELEDSALYLCASSLTGTGSNEKLFFGSGTQLSVL.